This record looks at one T cell receptor (beta chain) sequence and its context. The record originates from a study of blood T cell repertoires in COVID-19. Study-wide background: Samples representing acute and convalescent COVID-19 were sourced from the United States, Italy and Spain.

Clones were sequenced by immunoSEQ multiplex PCR, and TCRdb holds only the in-frame ones, with some missing. The sample includes 250,000 to 300,000 clones, roughly 80% of them seen just once. Among Cohort 3 donors, those recovered had two negative PCRs, clearance, or symptom resolution. This TCR was recovered from a man aged 50 to 60 who had recovered from COVID-19. Sample: PBMCs or T cells enriched from blood (not recorded which).

The CDR3 coding sequence is TGTGCCAGCAGCAAACTAATAGCGGTTTCACCCAATGAGCAGTTCTTC. Protein sequence: CASSKLIAVSPNEQFF. This chain connects TRBV7-3 to TRBJ2-1; weak D call: TRBD2 (6 bases). The V end was cut by 5 bases, the J end by 6 bases, with 20 bases between. The germline V gene encodes CDR1 SGHTA and CDR2 FQGTGA. The length of the CDR3 is 16 residues.